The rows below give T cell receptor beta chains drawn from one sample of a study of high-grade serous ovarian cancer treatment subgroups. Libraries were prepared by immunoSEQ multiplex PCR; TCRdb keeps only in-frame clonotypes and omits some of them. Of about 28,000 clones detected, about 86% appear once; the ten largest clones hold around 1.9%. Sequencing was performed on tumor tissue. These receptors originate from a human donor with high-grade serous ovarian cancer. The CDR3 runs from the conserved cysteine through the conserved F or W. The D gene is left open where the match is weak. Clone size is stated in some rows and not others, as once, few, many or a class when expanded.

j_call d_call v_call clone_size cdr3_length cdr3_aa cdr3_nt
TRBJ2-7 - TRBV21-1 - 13 CASSKAGRSEQYF TGTGCCAGCAGCAAAGCCGGGCGCTCCGAGCAGTACTTC
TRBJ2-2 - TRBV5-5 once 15 CASRIGGSGGGELFF TGTGCCAGCAGAATTGGGGGGAGTGGTGGCGGGGAGCTGTTTTTT
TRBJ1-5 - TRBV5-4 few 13 CASSLGLNQPQHF TGTGCCAGCAGCTTGGGCCTCAATCAGCCCCAGCATTTT
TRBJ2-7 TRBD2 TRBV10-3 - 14 CAIRVLAGGYEQYF TGTGCCATCAGGGTACTAGCGGGAGGCTACGAGCAGTACTTC
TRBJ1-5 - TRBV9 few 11 CASGRDQPQHF TGTGCCAGCGGAAGGGATCAGCCCCAGCATTTT
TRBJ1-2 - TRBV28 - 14 CASSSPRRSKGYTF TGTGCCAGCAGTTCCCCCCGAAGGAGTAAGGGCTACACCTTC
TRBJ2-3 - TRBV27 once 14 CASSLTVSTDTQYF TGTGCCAGCAGTCTGACAGTTAGCACAGATACGCAGTATTTT
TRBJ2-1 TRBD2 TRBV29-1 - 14 CSVGLAGGRRGQFF TGCAGCGTTGGACTAGCGGGAGGACGGCGGGGGCAGTTCTTC
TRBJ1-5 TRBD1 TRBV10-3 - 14 CAISDDRGNQPQHF TGTGCCATCAGTGATGACAGGGGCAATCAGCCCCAGCATTTT
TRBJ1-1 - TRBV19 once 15 CASSIPRRPNTEAFF TGTGCCAGTAGTATACCCCGACGGCCGAACACTGAAGCTTTCTTT
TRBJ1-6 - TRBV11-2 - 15 CASSPPGRDNSPLHF TGTGCCAGCAGCCCCCCGGGCCGGGATAATTCACCCCTCCACTTT
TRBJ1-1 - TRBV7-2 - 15 CASSVGYGGHTEAFF TGTGCCAGCAGCGTAGGTTATGGGGGACACACTGAAGCTTTCTTT
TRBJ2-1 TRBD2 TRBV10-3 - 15 CAIRAGTSVVHEQFF TGTGCCATCAGAGCCGGGACTAGCGTTGTCCATGAGCAGTTCTTC
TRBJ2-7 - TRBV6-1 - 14 CASRKPGRTYEQYF TGTGCCAGCAGAAAACCCGGGCGTACCTACGAGCAGTACTTC
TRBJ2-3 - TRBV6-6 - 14 CASGAGWGTDTQYF TGTGCCAGCGGCGCGGGATGGGGTACAGATACGCAGTATTTT
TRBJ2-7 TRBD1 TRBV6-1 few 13 CASSRTGSHEQYF TGTGCCAGCAGCCGGACAGGGTCCCACGAGCAGTACTTC
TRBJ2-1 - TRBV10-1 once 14 CASSEGGYYNEQFF TGCGCCAGCAGTGAAGGGGGATACTACAATGAGCAGTTCTTC
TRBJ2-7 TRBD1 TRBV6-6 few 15 CASSPRQGAAYEQYF TGTGCCAGCAGCCCGAGACAGGGGGCGGCCTACGAGCAGTACTTC
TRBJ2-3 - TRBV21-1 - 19 CASSKIRPHRRPSTDTQYF TGTGCCAGCAGCAAAATTCGACCCCACCGGCGTCCAAGCACAGATACGCAGTATTTT
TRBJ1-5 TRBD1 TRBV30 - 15 CAWSVRDRVNQPQHF TGTGCCTGGAGTGTACGGGACAGGGTAAATCAGCCCCAGCATTTT
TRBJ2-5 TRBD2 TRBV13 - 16 CASSLAATSRLETQYF TGTGCCAGCAGCTTAGCAGCGACTAGCCGTTTAGAGACCCAGTACTTC
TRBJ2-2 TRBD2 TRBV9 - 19 CASSVDQTSGRAYTGELFF TGTGCCAGCAGCGTAGACCAGACTAGCGGGAGGGCATACACCGGGGAGCTGTTTTTT
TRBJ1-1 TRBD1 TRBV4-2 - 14 CASSQAGGTGGAFF TGTGCCAGCAGCCAAGCGGGTGGGACAGGGGGAGCTTTCTTT
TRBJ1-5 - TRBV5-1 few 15 CASSLIPGSNQPQHF TGCGCCAGCAGCTTGATTCCAGGAAGCAATCAGCCCCAGCATTTT
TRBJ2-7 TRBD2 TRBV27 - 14 CASRPTSVSYEQYF TGTGCCAGCAGGCCGACTAGCGTCTCCTACGAGCAGTACTTC
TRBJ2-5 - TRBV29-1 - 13 CSAPGPTRETQYF TGCAGCGCGCCGGGACCCACCCGGGAGACCCAGTACTTC
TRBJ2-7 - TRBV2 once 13 CASSEGFGYEQYF TGTGCCAGCAGTGAGGGTTTTGGCTACGAGCAGTACTTC
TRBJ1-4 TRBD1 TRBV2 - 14 CASSERQGFEKLFF TGTGCCAGCAGTGAAAGACAGGGGTTTGAAAAACTGTTTTTT
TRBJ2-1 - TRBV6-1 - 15 CASTPLTSSYNEQFF TGTGCCAGCACCCCTCTTACGAGCTCCTACAATGAGCAGTTCTTC
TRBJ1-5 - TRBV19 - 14 CASRLGRSNQPQHF TGTGCCAGTAGATTGGGGAGGAGCAATCAGCCCCAGCATTTT
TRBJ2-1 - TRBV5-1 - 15 CASSLVRVKGNEQFF TGCGCCAGCAGCTTGGTGAGGGTGAAGGGCAATGAGCAGTTCTTC
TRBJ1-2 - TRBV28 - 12 CASTSPVVSYTF TGTGCCAGCACCTCCCCCGTCGTCAGCTACACCTTC
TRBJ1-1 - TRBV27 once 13 CASSLGVGLEAFF TGTGCCAGCAGTTTAGGCGTAGGGCTTGAAGCTTTCTTT
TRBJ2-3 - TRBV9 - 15 CASSPGGLSTDTQYF TGTGCCAGCAGCCCCGGGGGGCTAAGCACAGATACGCAGTATTTT
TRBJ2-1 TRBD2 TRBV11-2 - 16 CASSLGGTSVYNEQFF TGTGCCAGCAGCTTAGGCGGGACTAGCGTATACAATGAGCAGTTCTTC
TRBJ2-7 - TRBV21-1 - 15 CASIQSAGIPGEQYF TGTGCCAGCATTCAATCGGCGGGTATCCCTGGCGAGCAGTACTTC
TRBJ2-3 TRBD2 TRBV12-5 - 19 CASGLALAGGPSSTDTQYF TGTGCTAGTGGTTTGGCTTTAGCGGGAGGGCCGTCCAGCACAGATACGCAGTATTTT
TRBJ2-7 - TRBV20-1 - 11 CSATSSYEQYF TGCAGTGCTACCAGCTCCTACGAGCAGTACTTC
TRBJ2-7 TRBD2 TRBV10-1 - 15 CASSEGLAGGYEQYF TGCGCCAGCAGCGAGGGACTAGCGGGCGGCTACGAGCAGTACTTC